The 9 T cell receptor beta chains presented below share a single source sample, sequenced in a study of cytomegalovirus exposure and HLA in healthy donors. In the PCR, 60 Vbeta and 13 Jbeta primers were used. Profiling relied on immunoSEQ multiplex PCR, and the TCRdb table lists in-frame clones only, not all of them. The table has over 120,000 clones, around four fifths seen once. The specimen was PBMCs. The receptors originated from a man under 40 in good health and CMV-seropositive.

This clone was detected only once. V and J are TRBV7-9 and TRBJ2-1, with a tentative D call TRBD1 (5 bases). Germline V lookup: CDR1 SEHNR, CDR2 FQNEAQ (reference sequence). The CDR3 is 15 residues long. V was cut by 5 bases and J by 1 base, with 12 bases left in between. The CDR3 loop is CASSLTVGSYNEQFF. The CDR3 coding sequence is TGTGCCAGCAGCCTGACAGTAGGGTCCTACAATGAGCAGTTCTTC.

The chain links TRBV18 to TRBJ2-2; D gene ambiguous. CDR1 is KGHSH and CDR2 is LQKENI in the germline V gene. The CDR3 sequence is 16 residues long. V lost 3 bases and J 4 bases, leaving 15 bases between the germline ends. Here the CDR3 DNA reads TGTGCCAGCTCACCTATGCCTAGTGGGTTCACCGGGGAGCTGTTTTTT. Protein: CASSPMPSGFTGELFF.

V gene TRBV5-1 combines with J gene TRBJ1-2; D uncertain. The CDR3 totals 12 residues. V lost 2 bases and J 8 bases, leaving 10 bases between the germline ends. Germline CDR1 reads SGHRS; CDR2 reads YFSETQ. The CDR3 coding sequence is TGCGCCAGCAGCTTAAGTAGTGCCGGCTACACCTTC. It is translated as CASSLSSAGYTF.

V usage is TRBV6-5 and J usage is TRBJ2-1, with TRBD2 identical over 8 bases. V dropped 5 bases and J dropped 0; count of bases not matched to a gene: 3. The CDR3 contains 15 residues. Germline-derived CDR1 and CDR2 are MNHEY and SVGAGI. CDR3 nucleotide sequence: TGTGCCAGCAGTCGAGCGGGAGCCTCCTACAATGAGCAGTTCTTC. It codes for CASSRAGASYNEQFF.

The V gene is TRBV9, the J gene TRBJ2-3; 10 nucleotides match TRBD2. Germline loops: CDR1 SGDLS, CDR2 YYNGEE. V dropped 4 bases and J dropped 6; count of bases not matched to a gene: 11. The CDR3 is 16 amino acids. CDR3 sequence (DNA): TGTGCCAGCAGCACCCGGACTAGCGGCCTCTCGGATACGCAGTATTTT. This encodes CASSTRTSGLSDTQYF.

The V call is TRBV7-9, the J call TRBJ2-1; 10 positions agree with TRBD2. The CDR3 contains 15 residues. CDR1 SEHNR and CDR2 FQNEAQ come from the germline V gene (reference sequence). V lost 2 bases to trimming and J lost 6 bases; unmatched junction nucleotides: 4. As DNA, the CDR3 is TGTGCCAGCAGCTTAAGCGGGAGGGCCAGCAATGAGCAGTTCTTC. Translated, it gives CASSLSGRASNEQFF.

The rearrangement links TRBV19 to TRBJ2-5, with 9 bases matching TRBD1. The V gene's germline CDR1 is LNHDA and CDR2 SQIVND (reference sequence). J was trimmed by 4 bases and V by 4 bases; bases with no gene match: 10. The CDR3 loop spans 16 amino acids. The CDR3 loop is CASSTGTGMALETQYF. The CDR3 bases are TGTGCCAGTAGTACCGGGACAGGGATGGCCCTAGAGACCCAGTACTTC. The full variable domain, with the rest looked up from reference TRBV19 and TRBJ2-5, is DGGITQSPKYLFRKEGQNVTLSCEQNLNHDAMYWYRQDPGQGLRLIYYSQIVNDFQKGDIAEGYSVSREKKESFPLTVTSAQKNPTAFYLCASSTGTGMALETQYFGPGTRLLVL.

The chain joins TRBV4-1 to TRBJ2-5; D may be TRBD2 (7 bases). Trimming pared 7 bases from V and 3 bases from J, leaving 24 bases between. The CDR3 length is 17 residues. From germline, CDR1 is MGHRA and CDR2 YSYEKL. The CDR3 DNA is TGCGCCAGCATGAGTAGTTTGGGGGGGGGCAAAAAAGAGACCCAGTACTTC. This gives the protein CASMSSLGGGKKETQYF.

The rearrangement uses TRBV28 and TRBJ1-1, with 7 nucleotides matching TRBD1. The CDR3 sequence is 14 residues long. Germline-derived CDR1 and CDR2 are MDHEN and SYDVKM. The junction had 2 bases not matched to a gene; V was cut back by 2 bases and J by 2 bases. This CDR3 reads CASSLQGGNTEAFF. The CDR3, as DNA: TGTGCCAGCAGTTTACAGGGGGGAAACACTGAAGCTTTCTTT.